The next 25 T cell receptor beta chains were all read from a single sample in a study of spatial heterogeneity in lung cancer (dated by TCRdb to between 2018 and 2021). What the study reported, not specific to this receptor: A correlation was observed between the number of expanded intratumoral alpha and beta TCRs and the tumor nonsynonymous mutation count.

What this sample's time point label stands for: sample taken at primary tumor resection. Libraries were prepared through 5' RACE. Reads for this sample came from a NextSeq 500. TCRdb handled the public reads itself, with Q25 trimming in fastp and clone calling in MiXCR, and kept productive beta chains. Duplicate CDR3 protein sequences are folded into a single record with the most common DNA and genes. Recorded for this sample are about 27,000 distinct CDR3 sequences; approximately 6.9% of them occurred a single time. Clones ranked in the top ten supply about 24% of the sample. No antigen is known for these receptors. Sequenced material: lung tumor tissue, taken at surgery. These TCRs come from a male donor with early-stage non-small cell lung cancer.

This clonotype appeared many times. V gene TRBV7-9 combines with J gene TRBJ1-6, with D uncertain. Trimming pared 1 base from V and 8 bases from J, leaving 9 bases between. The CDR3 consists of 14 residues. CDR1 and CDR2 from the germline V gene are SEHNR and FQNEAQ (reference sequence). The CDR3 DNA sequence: TGTGCCAGCAGCTTAGGCGGAAGAGATTCACCCCTCCACTTT. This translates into CASSLGGRDSPLHF.

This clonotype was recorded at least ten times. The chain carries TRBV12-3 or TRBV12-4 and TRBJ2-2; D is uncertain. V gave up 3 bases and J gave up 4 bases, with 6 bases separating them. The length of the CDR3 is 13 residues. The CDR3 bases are TGTGCCAGCAGTTTGAGGAGCACCGGGGAGCTGTTTTTT. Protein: CASSLRSTGELFF.

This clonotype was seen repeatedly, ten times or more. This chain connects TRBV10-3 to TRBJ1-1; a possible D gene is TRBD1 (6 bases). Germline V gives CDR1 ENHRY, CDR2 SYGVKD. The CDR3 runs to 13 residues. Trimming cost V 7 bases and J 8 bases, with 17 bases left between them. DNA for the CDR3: TGTGCCATCAAGACAGGAGGCCCGCAGGAAGCTTTCTTT. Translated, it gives CAIKTGGPQEAFF.

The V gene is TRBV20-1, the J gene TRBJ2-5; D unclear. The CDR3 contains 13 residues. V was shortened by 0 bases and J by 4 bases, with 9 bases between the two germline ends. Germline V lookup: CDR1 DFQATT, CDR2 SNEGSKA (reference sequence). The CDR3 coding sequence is TGCAGTGCTAGAGATCTCTTAGGAGAGACCCAGTACTTC. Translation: CSARDLLGETQYF.

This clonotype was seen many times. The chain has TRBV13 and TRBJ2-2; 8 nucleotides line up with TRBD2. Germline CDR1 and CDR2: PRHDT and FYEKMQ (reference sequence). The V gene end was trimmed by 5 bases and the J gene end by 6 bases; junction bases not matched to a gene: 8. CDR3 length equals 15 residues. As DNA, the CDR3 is TGTGCCAGCAGCACTCTCCGGGGGGGCGCCGGGGAGCTGTTTTTT. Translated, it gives CASSTLRGGAGELFF.

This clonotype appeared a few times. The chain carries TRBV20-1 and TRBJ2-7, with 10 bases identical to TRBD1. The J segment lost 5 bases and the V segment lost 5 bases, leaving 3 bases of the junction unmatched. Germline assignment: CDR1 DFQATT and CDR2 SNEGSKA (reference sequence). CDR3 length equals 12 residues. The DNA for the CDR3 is TGCAGTGCTCCGGACAGGGGGAACGAGCAGTACTTC. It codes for CSAPDRGNEQYF.

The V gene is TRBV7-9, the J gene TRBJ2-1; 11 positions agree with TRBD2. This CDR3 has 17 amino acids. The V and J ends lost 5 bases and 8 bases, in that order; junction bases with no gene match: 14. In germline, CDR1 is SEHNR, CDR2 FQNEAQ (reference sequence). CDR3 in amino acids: CASSPPGVVAGGHEQFF. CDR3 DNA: TGTGCCAGCAGCCCACCAGGGGTAGTAGCGGGGGGGCATGAGCAGTTCTTC.

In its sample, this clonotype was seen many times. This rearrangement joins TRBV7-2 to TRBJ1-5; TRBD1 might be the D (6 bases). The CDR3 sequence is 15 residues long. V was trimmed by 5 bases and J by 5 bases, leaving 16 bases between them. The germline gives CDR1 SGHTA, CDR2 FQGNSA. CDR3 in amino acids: CASSPASQGYQPQHF. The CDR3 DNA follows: TGTGCCAGCAGCCCCGCTTCCCAGGGGTATCAGCCCCAGCATTTT.

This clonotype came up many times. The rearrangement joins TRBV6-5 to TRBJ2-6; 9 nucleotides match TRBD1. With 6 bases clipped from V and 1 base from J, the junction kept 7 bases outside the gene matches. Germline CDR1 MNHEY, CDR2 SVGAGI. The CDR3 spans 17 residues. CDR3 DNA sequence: TGTGCCAGCAGCCCGGACAGGGGCTGGTCTGGGGCCAACGTCCTGACTTTC. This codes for CASSPDRGWSGANVLTF.

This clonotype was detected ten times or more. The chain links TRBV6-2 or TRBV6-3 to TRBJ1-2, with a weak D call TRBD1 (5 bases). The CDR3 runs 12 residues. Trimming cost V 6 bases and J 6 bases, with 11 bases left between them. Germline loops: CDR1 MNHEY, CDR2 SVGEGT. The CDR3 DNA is TGTGCCAGCAGCCAGGGTCCGAATGGCTACACCTTC. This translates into CASSQGPNGYTF.

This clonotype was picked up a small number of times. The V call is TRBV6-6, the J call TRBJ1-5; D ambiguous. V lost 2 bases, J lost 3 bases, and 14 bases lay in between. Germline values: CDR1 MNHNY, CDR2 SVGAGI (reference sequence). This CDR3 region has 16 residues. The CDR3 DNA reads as TGTGCCAGCAGTTACACAGATCTGCAGGCCAATCAGCCCCAGCATTTT. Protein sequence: CASSYTDLQANQPQHF.

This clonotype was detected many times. The DNA for the CDR3 is TGCGCCAGCAGCCAAGACAGACAGGGGATCGCCTATGGCTACACCTTC. Protein product: CASSQDRQGIAYGYTF. J is TRBJ1-2 and V is TRBV4-3, with 8 bases matching TRBD1. CDR3 length: 16 residues. From germline, CDR1 is LGHNA and CDR2 YSLEER. V gave up 0 bases and J gave up 4 bases; unmatched junction bases: 7.

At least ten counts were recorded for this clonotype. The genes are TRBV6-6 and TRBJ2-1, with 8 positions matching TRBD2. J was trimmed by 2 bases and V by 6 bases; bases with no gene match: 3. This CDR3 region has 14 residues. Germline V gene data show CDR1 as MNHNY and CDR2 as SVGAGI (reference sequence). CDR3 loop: CASRREETYNEQFF. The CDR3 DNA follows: TGTGCCAGCAGGCGGGAGGAGACCTACAATGAGCAGTTCTTC.

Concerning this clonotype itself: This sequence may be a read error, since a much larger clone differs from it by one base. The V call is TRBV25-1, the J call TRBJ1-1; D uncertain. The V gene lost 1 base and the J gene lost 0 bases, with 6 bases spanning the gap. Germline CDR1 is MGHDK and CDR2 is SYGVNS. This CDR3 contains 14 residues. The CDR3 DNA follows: TGTGCCAGCAGTGAATCGGTTATGAACACTGAAGCTTTCTTT. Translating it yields CASSESVMNTEAFF.

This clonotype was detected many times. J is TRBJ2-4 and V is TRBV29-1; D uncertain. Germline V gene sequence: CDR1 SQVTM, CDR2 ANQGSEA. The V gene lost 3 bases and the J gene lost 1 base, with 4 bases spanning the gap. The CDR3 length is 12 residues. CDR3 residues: CSVEEAKNIQYF. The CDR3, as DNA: TGCAGCGTTGAGGAGGCCAAAAACATTCAGTACTTC.

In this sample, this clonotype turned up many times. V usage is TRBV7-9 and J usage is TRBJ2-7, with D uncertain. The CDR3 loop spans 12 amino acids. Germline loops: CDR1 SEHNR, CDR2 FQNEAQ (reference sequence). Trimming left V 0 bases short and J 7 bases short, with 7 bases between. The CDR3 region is CASSLAGVEQYF. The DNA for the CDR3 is TGTGCCAGCAGCTTAGCTGGGGTTGAGCAGTACTTC.

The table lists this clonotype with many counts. For the CDR3, the DNA is TGTGCCAGCAGCCAACACCCGGGACTCTCTCCCAGCACAGATACGCAGTATTTT. Encoded protein: CASSQHPGLSPSTDTQYF. This sequence joins TRBV3-1 and TRBJ2-3; possible D gene TRBD2, 6 bases. CDR3 length equals 18 residues. Germline loops: CDR1 LGHDT, CDR2 YNNKEL (reference sequence). The V and J ends lost 2 bases and 0 bases respectively, with 18 bases between them.

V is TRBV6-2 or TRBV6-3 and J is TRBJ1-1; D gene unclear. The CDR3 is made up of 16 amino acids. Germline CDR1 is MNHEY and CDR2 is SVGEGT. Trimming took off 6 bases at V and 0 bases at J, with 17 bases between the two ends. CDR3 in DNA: TGTGCCAGCAGCGGTAATCTCGGGATGGTGAACACTGAAGCTTTCTTT. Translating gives CASSGNLGMVNTEAFF.

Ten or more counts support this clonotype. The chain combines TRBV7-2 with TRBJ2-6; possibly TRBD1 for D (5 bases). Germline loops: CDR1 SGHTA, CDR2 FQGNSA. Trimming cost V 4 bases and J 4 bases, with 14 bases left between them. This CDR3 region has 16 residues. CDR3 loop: CASSSPRVAGANVLTF. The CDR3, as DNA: TGTGCCAGCAGCTCCCCCAGGGTTGCCGGGGCCAACGTCCTGACTTTC.

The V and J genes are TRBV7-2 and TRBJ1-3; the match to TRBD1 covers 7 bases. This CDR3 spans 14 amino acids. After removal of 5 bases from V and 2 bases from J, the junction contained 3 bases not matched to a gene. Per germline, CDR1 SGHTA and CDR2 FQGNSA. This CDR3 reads CASSQTGTGNTIYF. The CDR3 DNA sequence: TGTGCCAGCAGCCAGACAGGGACTGGAAACACCATATATTTT.

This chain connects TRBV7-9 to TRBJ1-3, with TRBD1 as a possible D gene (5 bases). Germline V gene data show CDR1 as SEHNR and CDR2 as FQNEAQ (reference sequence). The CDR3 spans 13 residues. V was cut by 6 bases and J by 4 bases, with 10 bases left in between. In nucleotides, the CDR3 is TGTGCCAGCAGTGGGACGTACGGAAACACCATATATTTT. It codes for CASSGTYGNTIYF.

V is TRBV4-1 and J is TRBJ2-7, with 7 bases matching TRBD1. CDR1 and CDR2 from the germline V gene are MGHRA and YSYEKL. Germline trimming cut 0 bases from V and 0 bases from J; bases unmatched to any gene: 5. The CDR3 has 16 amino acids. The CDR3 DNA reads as TGCGCCAGCAGCCAAGAAGGGGGCAGGGCCTCCTACGAGCAGTACTTC. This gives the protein CASSQEGGRASYEQYF.

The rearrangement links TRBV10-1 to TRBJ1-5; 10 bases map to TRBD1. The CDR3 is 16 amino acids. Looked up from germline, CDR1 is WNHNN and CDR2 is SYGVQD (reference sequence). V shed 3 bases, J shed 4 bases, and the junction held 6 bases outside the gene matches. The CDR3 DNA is TGCGCCAGCAGTGACCCGGACAGGGGGGATAATCAGCCCCAGCATTTT. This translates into CASSDPDRGDNQPQHF.

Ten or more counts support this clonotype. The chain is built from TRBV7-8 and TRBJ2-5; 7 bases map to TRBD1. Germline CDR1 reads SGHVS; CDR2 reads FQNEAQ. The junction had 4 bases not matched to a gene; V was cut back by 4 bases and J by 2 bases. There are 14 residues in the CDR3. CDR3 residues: CASSWGTAQETQYF. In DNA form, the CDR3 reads TGTGCCAGCAGCTGGGGGACAGCGCAAGAGACCCAGTACTTC.

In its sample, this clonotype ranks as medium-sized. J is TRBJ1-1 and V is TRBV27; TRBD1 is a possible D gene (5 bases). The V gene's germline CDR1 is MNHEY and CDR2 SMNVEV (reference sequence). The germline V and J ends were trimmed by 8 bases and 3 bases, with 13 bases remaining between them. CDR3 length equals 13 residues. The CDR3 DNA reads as TGTGCCAGCTCACTAGGGGTGGACACTGAAGCTTTCTTT. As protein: CASSLGVDTEAFF.